The 11 T cell receptor beta chains in this list originate from one sample, sequenced in a study of cytomegalovirus exposure and HLA in healthy donors. Primers: 60 Vbeta forward and 13 Jbeta reverse. The protocol was immunoSEQ multiplex PCR, while the TCRdb copy is restricted to in-frame clones and leaves out a portion. Among under 200,000 clones listed, roughly 85% were seen once. Source material: PBMCs. The receptors come from a woman younger than 35 in good health and CMV-seronegative.

The DNA for the CDR3 is TGTGCCAGCAGCTTAACGGGAGGGGGGGAGACCCAGTACTTC. Protein sequence: CASSLTGGGETQYF. This chain links TRBV7-2 with TRBJ2-5, with 8 bases aligning to TRBD2. Trimming removed 2 bases from V and 5 bases from J; junction bases left unmatched: 4. Germline V gives CDR1 SGHTA, CDR2 FQGNSA. The CDR3 covers 14 residues.

The V and J genes are TRBV7-2 and TRBJ2-3, with 12 bases matching TRBD2. V lost 1 base, J lost 3 bases, and 5 bases stayed unmatched. CDR3 size: 17 residues. Germline CDR1 SGHTA, CDR2 FQGNSA. The CDR3 loop is CASSLERTSGKTDTQYF. DNA of the CDR3: TGTGCCAGCAGCTTAGAACGGACTAGCGGGAAGACAGATACGCAGTATTTT.

This clone was found once. The chain is built from TRBV7-9 and TRBJ2-3, with 7 bases matching TRBD2. The germline gives CDR1 SEHNR, CDR2 FQNEAQ (reference sequence). The CDR3 is 16 amino acids. The junction had 12 bases not matched to a gene; V was cut back by 5 bases and J by 4 bases. The DNA of the CDR3 is TGTGCCAGCAGCCCGCGGTGGGGGAGGGATGCAGATACGCAGTATTTT. Residues: CASSPRWGRDADTQYF.

This clone was detected a few times. This chain links TRBV7-9 with TRBJ1-1; TRBD1 is a possible D gene (6 bases). Trimming removed 5 bases at V and 6 bases at J, with 13 bases between. The CDR3 spans 13 residues. Per the germline V gene, CDR1 is SEHNR and CDR2 is FQNEAQ (reference sequence). The CDR3 bases are TGTGCCAGCAGCCCCCCAGGGGCGTCTGAAGCTTTCTTT. Residues: CASSPPGASEAFF.

The rearrangement links TRBV7-2 to TRBJ1-2; weak D call: TRBD1 (6 bases). Trimming pared 5 bases from V and 4 bases from J, leaving 17 bases between. This CDR3 has 15 residues. Per the germline V gene, CDR1 is SGHTA and CDR2 is FQGNSA. CDR3 amino acids: CASSTYLQGAYGYTF. DNA of the CDR3: TGTGCCAGCAGCACCTACCTACAGGGTGCCTATGGCTACACCTTC.

This sequence joins TRBV29-1 and TRBJ2-6; 7 bases agree with TRBD2. The CDR3 runs to 13 residues. Germline V gene lookup returns CDR1 SQVTM and CDR2 ANQGSEA. V was clipped by 6 bases and J by 10 bases; unmatched bases: 9. The CDR3 sequence: CSVGEGFLNVLTF. CDR3 sequence (DNA): TGCAGCGTGGGGGAGGGCTTTCTAAACGTCCTGACTTTC.

The chain joins TRBV7-9 to TRBJ2-7; D is possibly TRBD1 (5 bases). CDR3 length: 12 amino acids. Germline-derived CDR1 and CDR2 are SEHNR and FQNEAQ (reference sequence). The CDR3 loop is CSSSLGPYEQYV. The CDR3 bases are TGTTCCAGCAGCTTGGGGCCTTACGAGCAGTACGTC.

The CDR3 DNA sequence: TGTGCCAGCAGTACTAGCGGGAGAACAGATACGCAGTATTTT. Translating gives CASSTSGRTDTQYF. The rearrangement joins TRBV5-4 to TRBJ2-3, with TRBD2 matching 11 bases. Germline assignment: CDR1 SGHNT and CDR2 YYREEE (reference sequence). The ends lost 5 bases at V and 3 bases at J; junction bases unmatched: 2. CDR3 length equals 14 residues. Combining the CDR3 with reference TRBV5-4 and TRBJ2-3 gives the whole variable domain ETGVTQSPTHLIKTRGQQVTLRCSSQSGHNTVSWYQQALGQGPQFIFQYYREEENGRGNFPPRFSGLQFPNYSSELNVNALELDDSALYLCASSTSGRTDTQYFGPGTRLTVL.

The rearrangement joins TRBV6-5 to TRBJ1-5, with a weak D call TRBD1 (6 bases). The CDR3 has 15 residues. The V and J ends lost 6 bases and 1 base respectively, with 13 bases between them. The germline gives CDR1 MNHEY, CDR2 SVGAGI. CDR3 protein: CASSPEGGSNQPQHF. The CDR3 region has the DNA TGTGCCAGCAGCCCCGAAGGGGGAAGCAATCAGCCCCAGCATTTT.

The chain carries TRBV5-7 and TRBJ2-7, with D unresolved. TRBV5-7 is an ORF for which the function is uncertain. The length of the CDR3 is 15 residues. V was cut by 1 base and J by 0 bases, with 11 bases left in between. The CDR3 here is CASSLTLWSSYEQYV. CDR3 nucleotide sequence: TGTGCCAGCAGCTTGACACTATGGAGCTCCTACGAGCAGTACGTC.

This clone has just one count. V is TRBV7-9 and J is TRBJ2-5; TRBD2 might be the D (6 bases). Trimming shortened V by 2 bases and J by 2 bases, and 18 bases separated the two germline ends. This CDR3 contains 17 residues. The germline gives CDR1 SEHNR, CDR2 FQNEAQ (reference sequence). The DNA of the CDR3 is TGTGCCAGCAGCTTACCCCCCGGGACTTTTTTTCAAGAGACCCAGTACTTC. It translates to CASSLPPGTFFQETQYF.